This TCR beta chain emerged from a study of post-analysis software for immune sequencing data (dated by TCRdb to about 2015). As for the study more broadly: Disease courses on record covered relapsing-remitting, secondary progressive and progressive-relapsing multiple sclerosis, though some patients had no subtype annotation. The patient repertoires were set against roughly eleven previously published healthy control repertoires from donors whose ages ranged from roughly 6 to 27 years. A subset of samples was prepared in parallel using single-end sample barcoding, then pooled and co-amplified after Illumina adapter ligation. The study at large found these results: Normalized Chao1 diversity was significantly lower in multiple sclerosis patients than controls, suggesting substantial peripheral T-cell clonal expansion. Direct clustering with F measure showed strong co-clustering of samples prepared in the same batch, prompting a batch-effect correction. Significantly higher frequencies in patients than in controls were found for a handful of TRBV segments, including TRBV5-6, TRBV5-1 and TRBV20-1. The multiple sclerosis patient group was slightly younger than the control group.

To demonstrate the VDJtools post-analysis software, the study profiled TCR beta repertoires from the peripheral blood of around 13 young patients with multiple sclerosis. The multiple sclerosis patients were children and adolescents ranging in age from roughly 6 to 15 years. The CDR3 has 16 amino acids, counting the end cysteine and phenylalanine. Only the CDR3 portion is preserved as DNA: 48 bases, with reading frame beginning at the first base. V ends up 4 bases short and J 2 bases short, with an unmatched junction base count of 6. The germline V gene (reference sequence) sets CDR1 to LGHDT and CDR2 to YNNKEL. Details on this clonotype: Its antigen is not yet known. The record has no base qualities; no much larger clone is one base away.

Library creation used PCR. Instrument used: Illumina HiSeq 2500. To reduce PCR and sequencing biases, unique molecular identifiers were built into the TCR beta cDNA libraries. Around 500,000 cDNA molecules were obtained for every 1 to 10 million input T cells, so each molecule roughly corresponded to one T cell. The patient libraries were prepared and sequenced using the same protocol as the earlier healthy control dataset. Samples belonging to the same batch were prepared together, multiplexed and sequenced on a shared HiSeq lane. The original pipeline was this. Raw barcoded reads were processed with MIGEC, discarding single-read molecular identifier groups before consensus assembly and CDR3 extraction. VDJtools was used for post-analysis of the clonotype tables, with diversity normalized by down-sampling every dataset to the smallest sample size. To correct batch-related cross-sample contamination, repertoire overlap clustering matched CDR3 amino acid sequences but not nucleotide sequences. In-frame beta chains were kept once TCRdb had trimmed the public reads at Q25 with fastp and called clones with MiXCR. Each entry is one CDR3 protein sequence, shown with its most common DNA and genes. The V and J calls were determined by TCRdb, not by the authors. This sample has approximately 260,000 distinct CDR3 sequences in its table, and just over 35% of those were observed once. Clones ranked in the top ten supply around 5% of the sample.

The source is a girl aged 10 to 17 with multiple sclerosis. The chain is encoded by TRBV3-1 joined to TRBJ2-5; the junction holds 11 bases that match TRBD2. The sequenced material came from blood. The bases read TGTGCCAGCAGCCCCTTTAGCGGGAGGGATCAAGAGACCCAGTACTTC. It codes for CASSPFSGRDQETQYF.